Only one count was recorded for the clone carrying this TCR beta chain. Its specificity is not known. This entry comes from a study of a mutant IDH1 vaccine in newly diagnosed glioma. Across the whole study: Earlier treatment was radiotherapy, temozolomide, or both, with most getting both. General study results and limits: Changes in top peripheral clonotypes did not appear linked to pseudoprogression.

Trimming removed 8 bases at V and 6 bases at J, with 14 bases between. CDR1 and CDR2 from the germline V gene are SEHNR and FQNEAQ (reference sequence). The CDR3 covers 13 residues. Described time point: baseline, week 1 (first vaccination visit). The treatment was: pre-vaccination baseline after standard-of-care therapy. Here immunoSEQ multiplex PCR was the method, and the copy in TCRdb shows in-frame clones only, minus some. Of some 68,000 clones in the sample, approximately 79% were seen once. This chain joins TRBV7-9 and TRBJ2-1; either TRBD1 or TRBD2 may fit D (6 bases each). The sequencing here drew on PBMCs, taken from a glioma patient treated with radiotherapy, temozolomide or both. This receptor was identified in a man aged 45-60 years with glioma. The CDR3 reads CASRGPVINEQFF. CDR3 nucleotides: TGTGCCAGCCGGGGGCCGGTAATCAATGAGCAGTTCTTC.